The 27 T cell receptor beta chains listed next were all sequenced from one sample in a study of blood T cell repertoires in COVID-19. TCRdb's copy holds only in-frame clones and misses some; the assay was immunoSEQ multiplex PCR. This repertoire shows about 250,000 clones, about 86% found once; its top ten account for roughly 3.6%. Material for sequencing was PBMCs or T cells enriched from blood (not recorded which). These receptors all come from a man aged 50 to 60 who had recovered from COVID-19.

The V and J genes are TRBV11-1 and TRBJ2-7; possible D gene TRBD2, 5 bases. Trimming cost V 1 base and J 1 base, with 8 bases left between them. Per germline, CDR1 SGHAT and CDR2 FQDESV (reference sequence). The CDR3 extends over 14 amino acids. CDR3 nucleotides: TGTGCCAGCAGCTTAGGAGGGTCATCCTACGAGCAGTACTTC. Protein sequence: CASSLGGSSYEQYF.

CDR3 protein: CATSKGQGSTELAFF. The CDR3, as DNA: TGTGCCACCAGCAAAGGACAGGGCTCCACCGAGTTGGCTTTCTTT. This rearrangement joins TRBV15 to TRBJ1-1; TRBD1 matches at 8 bases. The CDR3 length is 15 residues. Germline V gene lookup returns CDR1 LNHNV and CDR2 YYDKDF (reference sequence). Trimming cost V 4 bases and J 11 bases; bases outside gene matches: 15.

The chain couples TRBV20-1 to TRBJ2-1; 7 nucleotides align to TRBD1. This CDR3 has 11 amino acids. The germline V gene has CDR1 DFQATT and CDR2 SNEGSKA (reference sequence). V gave up 6 bases and J gave up 10 bases; unmatched junction bases: 6. For the CDR3, the DNA is TGCAGTGCATCAGGACAGGCCGAGCAGTTCTTC. Translated: CSASGQAEQFF.

This chain links TRBV10-1 with TRBJ2-1; TRBD1 agrees at 8 bases. The CDR3 has 11 residues. V gave up 8 bases and J gave up 7 bases; unmatched junction bases: 1. CDR1 is WNHNN and CDR2 is SYGVQD in the germline V gene (reference sequence). CDR3 residues: CASHRGNEQFF. In DNA form, the CDR3 reads TGCGCCAGCCACAGGGGGAATGAGCAGTTCTTC.

The genes are TRBV6-5 and TRBJ2-2; D perhaps matches TRBD1 (5 bases). The CDR3 totals 16 residues. CDR1 and CDR2 from the germline V gene are MNHEY and SVGAGI. V gave up 0 bases and J gave up 5 bases, with 13 bases separating them. In nucleotides, the CDR3 is TGTGCCAGCAGTTACTCCCGGACACTCCAAACCGGGGAGCTGTTTTTT. Translated, it gives CASSYSRTLQTGELFF.

In this sample, this clone turned up once. V and J are TRBV18 and TRBJ2-7; the match to TRBD1 covers 7 bases. From germline, CDR1 is KGHSH and CDR2 LQKENI. V shed 2 bases, J shed 2 bases, and the junction held 3 bases outside the gene matches. The CDR3 has 14 amino acids. CDR3 protein: CASSPAGTAYEQYF. The CDR3 bases are TGTGCCAGCTCACCAGCCGGGACAGCCTACGAGCAGTACTTC.

The chain employs TRBV18 and TRBJ1-2; 8 bases are a match to TRBD1. V gave up 2 bases and J gave up 7 bases; unmatched junction bases: 12. In germline, CDR1 is KGHSH, CDR2 LQKENI. The CDR3 length is 16 residues. CDR3 bases: TGTGCCAGCTCACCAGCCCCGGGACAGGTCTCTATTGGCTACACCTTC. It translates to CASSPAPGQVSIGYTF.

This chain links TRBV7-8 with TRBJ2-7; 9 bases map to TRBD1. Germline CDR1 and CDR2: SGHVS and FQNEAQ. This CDR3 comprises 15 residues. V lost 3 bases to trimming and J lost 3 bases; unmatched junction nucleotides: 6. The CDR3: CASSLGGQGRYEQYF. The CDR3 bases are TGTGCCAGCAGCTTGGGGGGACAGGGACGCTACGAGCAGTACTTC.

This clone was seen only a few times. The V and J genes are TRBV10-3 and TRBJ2-1, with D possibly TRBD1 on 6 matching bases. V dropped 7 bases and J dropped 5 bases, with 18 bases sitting between them. Germline-derived CDR1 and CDR2 are ENHRY and SYGVKD. CDR3 length: 15 residues. The CDR3 DNA is TGTGCCATCAAGGCCGGGGATGGGGGCCACAATGAGCAGTTCTTC. Protein sequence: CAIKAGDGGHNEQFF.

The V and J genes are TRBV5-1 and TRBJ1-1, with D uncertain. The CDR3 has 14 residues. Germline CDR1 SGHRS, CDR2 YFSETQ. V shed 0 bases and J shed 1 base, with 7 bases lying between them. The CDR3 nucleotides are TGCGCCAGCAGCTTGGAAGGGAGGAACACTGAAGCTTTCTTT. This translates into CASSLEGRNTEAFF.

V and J are TRBV5-1 and TRBJ2-2; possibly TRBD1 for D (6 bases). V was shortened by 4 bases and J by 1 base, with 14 bases between the two germline ends. The CDR3 runs 16 residues. Germline loops: CDR1 SGHRS, CDR2 YFSETQ. CDR3 bases: TGCGCCAGCAGCCGAGACGGACAGATGAACACCGGGGAGCTGTTTTTT. Translated: CASSRDGQMNTGELFF.

This chain joins TRBV14 and TRBJ1-2; D gene unclear. The CDR3 consists of 13 residues. V lost 1 base and J lost 8, with 11 bases in between. The V gene's germline CDR1 is SGHDN and CDR2 FVKESK. This chain's CDR3 is CASSQAREGGYTF. For the CDR3, the DNA is TGTGCCAGCAGCCAAGCCCGGGAGGGCGGCTACACCTTC.

This clone was observed a single time. The V gene is TRBV7-6, the J gene TRBJ1-1; D gene ambiguous. Looked up from germline, CDR1 is SGHVS and CDR2 is FNYEAQ. Trimming cost V 5 bases and J 0 bases, with 7 bases left between them. The CDR3 extends over 13 amino acids. The CDR3, as DNA: TGTGCCAGCAGCCCTGTTGTGAACACTGAAGCTTTCTTT. It is translated as CASSPVVNTEAFF.

The chain combines TRBV9 with TRBJ1-5; D may be TRBD1 (6 bases). V was pared by 4 bases and J by 7 bases, with 15 bases between. Per germline, CDR1 SGDLS and CDR2 YYNGEE. This CDR3 is built from 14 residues. In DNA form, the CDR3 reads TGTGCCAGCAGCCCGGGACAAGGAGGACAGCCCCAGCATTTT. Encoded protein: CASSPGQGGQPQHF.

J is TRBJ1-3 and V is TRBV7-3; D not certain. Trimming shortened V by 6 bases and J by 0 bases, and 9 bases separated the two germline ends. The germline CDR1 and CDR2 sequences are SGHTA and FQGTGA. The CDR3 loop spans 14 amino acids. The CDR3 spells CASSRRVSGNTIYF. The CDR3 DNA follows: TGTGCCAGCAGTCGACGGGTCTCTGGAAACACCATATATTTT.

The chain couples TRBV11-3 to TRBJ2-1, with 8 bases identical to TRBD2. Germline-derived CDR1 and CDR2 are SGHNT and YENEEA. CDR3 length equals 15 residues. V gave up 5 bases and J gave up 1 base; unmatched junction bases: 4. Here the CDR3 DNA reads TGTGCCAGCAGCGTTAGCGGGGTATCCTACAATGAGCAGTTCTTC. As protein: CASSVSGVSYNEQFF.

The CDR3 bases are TGCAGCGTGGCCTCGCAGGAGGTTACTGGAAACACCATATATTTT. Its translation: CSVASQEVTGNTIYF. The V call is TRBV29-1, the J call TRBJ1-3, with D hard to call. V was trimmed by 6 bases and J by 2 bases, leaving 17 bases between them. Germline lookup yields CDR1 SQVTM and CDR2 ANQGSEA. CDR3 length: 15 amino acids. Together with reference TRBV29-1 and TRBJ1-3, the CDR3 gives the full variable domain: SAVISQKPSRDICQRGTSLTIQCQVDSQVTMMFWYRQQPGQSLTLIATANQGSEATYESGFVIDKFPISRPNLTFSTLTVSNMSPEDSSIYLCSVASQEVTGNTIYFGEGSWLTVV.

The V gene is TRBV25-1, the J gene TRBJ2-7; TRBD2 matches 7 bases. With 4 bases clipped from V and 8 bases from J, the junction kept 8 bases outside the gene matches. From germline, CDR1 is MGHDK and CDR2 SYGVNS. The CDR3 runs to 13 residues. This CDR3 is CASSGGSYAKQYF. CDR3 coding DNA: TGTGCCAGCAGTGGCGGGAGCTACGCGAAGCAGTACTTC.

The rearrangement links TRBV6-5 to TRBJ2-4; a possible D gene is TRBD1 (5 bases). With 4 bases removed from V and 0 bases from J, the gap between germline ends came to 13 bases. The germline V gene has CDR1 MNHEY and CDR2 SVGAGI. This CDR3 comprises 16 residues. The CDR3 region has the DNA TGTGCCAGCAGTTCTTTCAGGGATAGAGCCAAAAACATTCAGTACTTC. Its protein is CASSSFRDRAKNIQYF.

The J gene is TRBJ1-2, the V gene TRBV12-3 or TRBV12-4, with unresolved D. Trimming took off 8 bases at V and 7 bases at J, with 11 bases between the two ends. This CDR3 has 11 residues. The CDR3, as DNA: TGTGCCAGCGGGAGAGTGGGTGGCTACACCTTC. Translation: CASGRVGGYTF.

The chain couples TRBV4-1 to TRBJ1-6, with 7 bases fitting TRBD1. Trimming at V came to 8 bases and at J to 6 bases, leaving 4 bases not matched to a gene. Per germline, CDR1 MGHRA and CDR2 YSYEKL. This CDR3 contains 13 residues. The CDR3 coding sequence is TGCGCCAGCTGCGGACAGGTTAATTCACCCCTCCACTTT. It yields the protein CASCGQVNSPLHF.

The genes are TRBV9 and TRBJ2-1, with D possibly matching TRBD1 (6 bases). Trimming stripped 0 bases from V and 6 bases from J, with 10 bases between. This CDR3 has 14 residues. From germline, CDR1 is SGDLS and CDR2 YYNGEE. The CDR3: CASSVETGINEQFF. In DNA form, the CDR3 reads TGTGCCAGCAGCGTAGAAACAGGGATCAATGAGCAGTTCTTC.

This chain joins TRBV7-9 and TRBJ2-6, with D hard to call. Trimming cost V 5 bases and J 0 bases, with 11 bases left between them. Per germline, CDR1 SEHNR and CDR2 FQNEAQ (reference sequence). The CDR3 sequence is 16 residues long. The CDR3 DNA follows: TGTGCCAGCAGCCTGGGCACCTTCTCTGGGGCCAACGTCCTGACTTTC. Translating it yields CASSLGTFSGANVLTF.

The chain links TRBV18 to TRBJ2-5, with D uncertain. The CDR3 runs 15 residues. Trimming pared 6 bases from V and 8 bases from J, leaving 22 bases between. Per germline, CDR1 KGHSH and CDR2 LQKENI. The CDR3 nucleotides read TGTGCCAGCTCCCTTGCTCGCGGCGGTAAGAGTACCCAGTACTTC. It specifies CASSLARGGKSTQYF.

This chain connects TRBV5-4 to TRBJ1-1, with D tentatively TRBD1 (6 bases). Between the trimmed V and J ends, which lost 5 bases and 8 bases, there was a span of 13 bases. The CDR3 consists of 12 residues. CDR1 is SGHNT and CDR2 is YYREEE in the germline V gene (reference sequence). CDR3 protein: CASRGGWGEAFF. CDR3 bases: TGTGCCAGCAGAGGGGGTTGGGGGGAAGCTTTCTTT.

V gene TRBV28 combines with J gene TRBJ1-5; 7 nucleotides align to TRBD1. The germline V gene encodes CDR1 MDHEN and CDR2 SYDVKM. With V trimmed by 7 bases and J by 4 bases, 10 bases remained unmatched. The CDR3 runs 15 residues. CDR3: CASTPSGTENQPQHF. For the CDR3, the DNA is TGTGCCAGCACCCCATCCGGGACAGAGAATCAGCCCCAGCATTTT. Full variable domain (remainder filled in from reference TRBV28 and TRBJ1-5): DVKVTQSSRYLVKRTGEKVFLECVQDMDHENMFWYRQDPGLGLRLIYFSYDVKMKEKGDIPEGYSVSREKKERFSLILESASTNQTSMYLCASTPSGTENQPQHFGDGTRLSIL.

The rearrangement links TRBV3-1 (or the pseudogene TRBV3-2) to TRBJ2-2; 8 bases fit TRBD2. This CDR3 contains 15 residues. From germline, CDR1 is LGHDT and CDR2 YNNKEL (reference sequence). V trimming: 2 bases; J trimming: 6 bases; junction bases outside the gene matches: 5. The DNA for the CDR3 is TGTGCCAGCAGCCAAATTCGGGGGGGAGCCGGGGAGCTGTTTTTT. Amino acids: CASSQIRGGAGELFF.